Listed below are T cell receptor beta chains from one sample, sequenced in a study of blood T cell repertoires in COVID-19. The assay was immunoSEQ multiplex PCR, and TCRdb's table has in-frame clones only and misses some. The repertoire includes approximately 170,000 clones, around 85% of them detected once, and approximately 11% sits in the top ten. Sequences were obtained from peripheral blood. These TCRs come from a woman aged 55-75 years with COVID-19, enrolled during active disease. Each CDR3 is given with its conserved first and last residue. D genes are given only for firm matches.

v_gene	j_gene	d_gene	CDR3aa
TRBV6-1	TRBJ1-2	NA	CASSETIAPYGYTF
TRBV7-9	TRBJ2-1	TRBD1	CASSWSTGTSLDEQFF
TRBV30	TRBJ1-5	NA	CAWSAQGYQPQHF
TRBV5-8	TRBJ2-7	TRBD2	CASSFAGGVGYEQYF
TRBV4-2	TRBJ2-5	NA	CASSLVGQETQYF
TRBV7-2	TRBJ2-7	TRBD1	CASSRDRTGTEQYF
TRBV15	TRBJ2-7	NA	CATSRDWQFEQYF
TRBV24-1	TRBJ1-1	TRBD1	CATSSHPGQGNTEAFF
TRBV30	TRBJ2-7	NA	CAWRRGWEEQYF
TRBV7-9	TRBJ2-5	TRBD2	CASSLRTSGRALETQYF
TRBV2	TRBJ1-5	TRBD1	CARSGTGLNQPQHF
TRBV27	TRBJ2-7	TRBD2	CASKKQPAGDYREQYF
TRBV4-3	TRBJ2-2	TRBD1	CASSQVQGAGELFF